These 30 T cell receptor beta chains were sequenced from one sample in a study of persistence of HIV-infected CD4 T cells. Nonspecific anti-CD3/anti-CD28 bead stimulation represents the broad CD4+ T cell repertoire. Responding CD4+ T cells were sorted by upregulation of both CD40 ligand and CD69. No antigens are known for them. The immunoSEQ assay was version 4, run in survey mode. TCRdb keeps only in-frame clones here, not all; method: immunoSEQ multiplex PCR. The sample holds roughly 45,000 clones, roughly nine tenths seen once. Sequenced here: CD4+ T cells sorted from PBMCs after approximately 19-hour stimulation, sampled from a patient who received antiretroviral therapy. Receptor source: an adult man with HIV who was CMV-seropositive.

This chain uses TRBV24-1 with TRBJ1-2, with 9 nucleotides matching TRBD1. V gave up 11 bases and J gave up 2 bases; unmatched junction bases: 8. Per germline, CDR1 KGHDR and CDR2 SFDVKD. This CDR3 comprises 14 residues. CDR3 nucleotides: TGTGCCATCGCAGCACAGGGGGCCAACTATGGCTACACCTTC. Translating gives CAIAAQGANYGYTF.

The genes are TRBV4-1 and TRBJ2-6, with TRBD1 as a possible D gene (6 bases). CDR1 is MGHRA, CDR2 YSYEKL, per germline. CDR3 length: 18 amino acids. Trimming stripped 2 bases from V and 2 bases from J, with 16 bases between. The CDR3 bases are TGCGCCAGCAGCCAACCCGGGCGGACAGTTCCTGGGGCCAACGTCCTGACTTTC. Its translation is CASSQPGRTVPGANVLTF.

This rearrangement joins TRBV19 to TRBJ1-5, with 12 positions matching TRBD1. The germline gives CDR1 LNHDA, CDR2 SQIVND (reference sequence). The CDR3 has 15 residues. V was pared by 6 bases and J by 9 bases, with 9 bases of the junction left unmatched. The DNA of the CDR3 is TGTGCCAGTAGCCCGGGACAGGGGGCGCGTGGGCCCCAGCATTTT. Amino acid sequence: CASSPGQGARGPQHF.

This clone was found once. This rearrangement joins TRBV3-1 (or the pseudogene TRBV3-2) to TRBJ1-2; no firm D call. The CDR3 spans 15 residues. In germline, CDR1 is LGHDT, CDR2 YNNKEL (reference sequence). The germline V and J ends were trimmed by 1 base and 5 bases, with 14 bases remaining between them. In nucleotides, the CDR3 is TGTGCCAGCAGCCAAGGAGCAGGACCGCTATATGGCTACACCTTC. The encoded protein is CASSQGAGPLYGYTF.

The chain joins TRBV5-1 to TRBJ2-1, with 13 nucleotides matching TRBD2. The length of the CDR3 is 15 residues. Germline assignment: CDR1 SGHRS and CDR2 YFSETQ. V lost 1 base, J lost 7 bases, and 2 bases stayed unmatched. CDR3 sequence reads: CASSLTSGGGNEQFF. For the CDR3, the DNA is TGCGCCAGCAGCTTGACTAGCGGGGGGGGAAATGAGCAGTTCTTC.

The table lists this clone with a count of one. CDR3 sequence reads: CASKQTTSSGNTIYF. CDR3 DNA: TGCGCCAGCAAGCAGACCACCTCCTCTGGAAACACCATATATTTT. The V call is TRBV5-1, the J call TRBJ1-3; D gene uncertain. The V gene's germline CDR1 is SGHRS and CDR2 YFSETQ. This CDR3 spans 15 amino acids. Trimming pared 6 bases from V and 0 bases from J, leaving 13 bases between.

The genes are TRBV5-1 and TRBJ2-3; D gene uncertain. Trimming left V 1 base short and J 0 bases short, with 9 bases between. Germline V gene data show CDR1 as SGHRS and CDR2 as YFSETQ. The CDR3 covers 15 residues. The CDR3 DNA reads as TGCGCCAGCAGCTTGAACGGGCCAAGCACAGATACGCAGTATTTT. Encoded protein: CASSLNGPSTDTQYF.

This clone was seen a few times. CDR3 nucleotides: TGCAGCGTTGTTCCGGGACAGGGGGCAACCGGGGAGCTGTTTTTT. This sequence encodes CSVVPGQGATGELFF. The chain joins TRBV29-1 to TRBJ2-2, with TRBD1 matching 12 bases. The germline V gene has CDR1 SQVTM and CDR2 ANQGSEA. The ends lost 4 bases at V and 5 bases at J; junction bases unmatched: 5. The CDR3 loop spans 15 amino acids.

This clone appeared a single time. The V call is TRBV12-3 or TRBV12-4, the J call TRBJ2-1; D is ambiguous. The CDR3 has 13 amino acids. V dropped 6 bases and J dropped 0 bases, with 6 bases sitting between them. CDR3 amino acids: CASRSDSYNEQFF. CDR3 nucleotides: TGTGCCAGCAGATCCGACTCCTACAATGAGCAGTTCTTC.

The chain is built from TRBV6-5 and TRBJ2-5; perhaps TRBD2 as D (5 bases). This CDR3 spans 14 amino acids. V lost 2 bases to trimming and J lost 5 bases, with 12 bases between them. Germline lookup yields CDR1 MNHEY and CDR2 SVGAGI. The CDR3 nucleotides are TGTGCCAGCAGTTACGACTGGCTAGCCGAGACCCAGTACTTC. Protein product: CASSYDWLAETQYF.

The V gene is TRBV5-5, the J gene TRBJ1-5; 7 bases agree with TRBD1. The trim removed 3 bases at V and 7 bases at J, leaving 10 bases unmatched. The CDR3 runs 15 residues. Germline-derived CDR1 and CDR2 are SGHKS and YYEKEE (reference sequence). The CDR3 DNA reads TGTGCCAGCAGCTCCACGGACAGGCGAAGACAGCCCCAGCATTTT. Translating gives CASSSTDRRRQPQHF.

This clone is a singleton in its sample. J is TRBJ1-3 and V is TRBV29-1; no definite D call. Trimming removed 6 bases from V and 0 bases from J, with 9 bases in between. The CDR3 totals 13 residues. The germline V gene has CDR1 SQVTM and CDR2 ANQGSEA. The CDR3 sequence: CSVREISGNTIYF. For the CDR3, the DNA is TGCAGCGTGCGGGAAATCTCTGGAAACACCATATATTTT.

This clone was detected once. The chain uses TRBV28 and TRBJ1-2; 10 bases match TRBD1. CDR1 and CDR2 from the germline V gene are MDHEN and SYDVKM. The CDR3 is 16 residues long. Trimming took 4 bases from V and 2 from J; bases not matched to a gene: 7. CDR3 region: CASSSTSDRGNYGYTF. CDR3 in DNA: TGTGCCAGCAGTTCCACGTCGGACAGGGGGAACTATGGCTACACCTTC.

Of note for this clone: Other DNA sequences in the sample encode the same CDR3. The chain has TRBV3-1 (or the pseudogene TRBV3-2) and TRBJ1-1, with D hard to call. The CDR3 is made up of 13 amino acids. Germline values: CDR1 LGHDT, CDR2 YNNKEL (reference sequence). V lost 2 bases, J lost 1 base, and 5 bases lay in between. CDR3 DNA: TGTGCCAGCAGCCAAAGCAGGAACACTGAAGCTTTCTTT. Its protein is CASSQSRNTEAFF.

The chain couples TRBV29-1 to TRBJ1-2; unclear D gene. V was trimmed by 4 bases and J by 8 bases, leaving 14 bases between them. This CDR3 has 12 residues. Germline V gene sequence: CDR1 SQVTM, CDR2 ANQGSEA. The DNA for the CDR3 is TGCAGCGTTGCCTTGCACAGAAGGGGCTACACCTTC. Translating it yields CSVALHRRGYTF.

This clone was found a few times. The chain recombines TRBV10-3 with TRBJ2-2; 7 bases are shared with TRBD1. CDR1 and CDR2 (germline): ENHRY, SYGVKD. Trimming removed 6 bases from V and 1 base from J; junction bases left unmatched: 5. The CDR3 runs to 15 residues. For the CDR3, the DNA is TGTGCCATCAGAGCCCCAGGGGGGAACACCGGGGAGCTGTTTTTT. Its protein is CAIRAPGGNTGELFF.

A single count supports this clone. This rearrangement joins TRBV7-9 to TRBJ1-1, with a tentative D call TRBD1 (5 bases). Germline-derived CDR1 and CDR2 are SEHNR and FQNEAQ (reference sequence). Trimming shortened V by 4 bases and J by 6 bases, and 12 bases separated the two germline ends. The CDR3 extends over 13 amino acids. CDR3 sequence reads: CASSSRDSPEAFF. DNA of the CDR3: TGTGCCAGCAGCTCAAGAGACAGCCCTGAAGCTTTCTTT.

This clone was seen a few times. The rearrangement links TRBV2 to TRBJ1-6, with 8 bases lining up with TRBD1. Germline CDR1 and CDR2: SNHLY and FYNNEI. V trimming: 4 bases; J trimming: 6 bases; junction bases outside the gene matches: 8. CDR3 length: 16 amino acids. Written as DNA, the CDR3 is TGTGCCAGCAGTGGGGTAGGAGGGACAGGTAATTCACCCCTCCACTTT. Translated: CASSGVGGTGNSPLHF.

The J gene is TRBJ1-3, the V gene TRBV6-5; 8 bases are a match to TRBD1. The V gene's germline CDR1 is MNHEY and CDR2 SVGAGI. V shed 8 bases, J shed 4 bases, and the junction held 7 bases outside the gene matches. The CDR3 extends over 14 amino acids. The CDR3 sequence: CASRTGNWGNTIYF. The CDR3 DNA reads as TGTGCCAGCCGGACAGGGAATTGGGGAAACACCATATATTTT.

The gene calls are TRBV28 and TRBJ1-4, with D uncertain. Trimming shortened V by 5 bases and J by 3 bases, and 13 bases separated the two germline ends. The CDR3 has 15 amino acids. From germline, CDR1 is MDHEN and CDR2 SYDVKM. CDR3 bases: TGTGCCAGCAGTCCCTCCCCACCAGCTAATGAAAAACTGTTTTTT. This gives the protein CASSPSPPANEKLFF.

The genes are TRBV5-4 and TRBJ2-1; 7 bases agree with TRBD1. The CDR3 sequence is 15 residues long. The V gene's germline CDR1 is SGHNT and CDR2 YYREEE (reference sequence). V lost 4 bases and J lost 10; bases outside the gene matches: 14. The CDR3 reads CASSPTQLQGREQFF. As DNA, the CDR3 is TGTGCCAGCAGCCCAACCCAATTACAGGGGCGGGAGCAGTTCTTC.

This clone was picked up one time. This rearrangement joins TRBV15 to TRBJ1-2, with D perhaps matching TRBD1 (5 bases). Trimming pared 5 bases from V and 1 base from J, leaving 14 bases between. Germline CDR1 LNHNV, CDR2 YYDKDF (reference sequence). The CDR3 extends over 15 amino acids. This CDR3 reads CATSSYLDNNYGYTF. The CDR3 DNA is TGTGCCACCAGCTCGTACTTGGACAATAACTATGGCTACACCTTC.

V is TRBV27 and J is TRBJ2-7; TRBD1 agrees at 7 bases. CDR1 is MNHEY and CDR2 is SMNVEV in the germline V gene (reference sequence). The CDR3 is 14 residues long. V gave up 6 bases and J gave up 2 bases; unmatched junction bases: 7. The CDR3 DNA reads TGTGCCAGCAGGCCGACAGGGCCGCCCTACGAGCAGTACTTC. Its translation is CASRPTGPPYEQYF.

The gene calls are TRBV19 and TRBJ2-5, with D perhaps matching TRBD2 (5 bases). V lost 6 bases and J 1 base, leaving 9 bases between the germline ends. Per germline, CDR1 LNHDA and CDR2 SQIVND (reference sequence). The CDR3 totals 13 residues. The CDR3 loop reads CASSQGLQETQYF. CDR3 nucleotide sequence: TGTGCCAGTAGCCAAGGACTCCAAGAGACCCAGTACTTC.

The chain is built from TRBV6-5 and TRBJ2-7; 8 bases match TRBD1. Germline V gives CDR1 MNHEY, CDR2 SVGAGI. There are 13 residues in the CDR3. V was pared by 10 bases and J by 5 bases, with 10 bases of the junction left unmatched. CDR3 region: CATTGQGRNEQYF. The CDR3 DNA reads TGTGCCACAACTGGACAGGGCAGGAACGAGCAGTACTTC.

The chain is built from TRBV11-3 and TRBJ2-1; TRBD1 might be the D (6 bases). Deletions cut 8 bases from V and 9 bases from J, with 17 bases between. CDR3 length: 13 residues. Per germline, CDR1 SGHNT and CDR2 YENEEA. The CDR3 coding sequence is TGTGCCAGCGCCCGAGGGGACAACGGTGAGCAGTTCTTC. Protein product: CASARGDNGEQFF.

The chain recombines TRBV28 with TRBJ1-5; no reliable D call. The CDR3 is 12 amino acids. Per the germline V gene, CDR1 is MDHEN and CDR2 is SYDVKM. V was trimmed by 5 bases and J by 7 bases, leaving 9 bases between them. This CDR3 reads CASSLWRQPQHF. The CDR3 DNA sequence: TGTGCCAGCAGTCTGTGGCGCCAGCCCCAGCATTTT.

This chain links TRBV28 with TRBJ1-5, with 12 nucleotides matching TRBD1. Germline V gives CDR1 MDHEN, CDR2 SYDVKM. With 2 bases clipped from V and 5 bases from J, the junction kept 4 bases outside the gene matches. The CDR3 spans 16 residues. DNA of the CDR3: TGTGCCAGCAGTTTAGCGGGACAGGGGGCGTATCAGCCCCAGCATTTT. Its protein is CASSLAGQGAYQPQHF.

The chain joins TRBV7-3 to TRBJ2-3; possible D gene TRBD2, 7 bases. Germline-derived CDR1 and CDR2 are SGHTA and FQGTGA. Trimming removed 6 bases from V and 1 base from J, with 11 bases in between. The CDR3 covers 14 residues. CDR3 nucleotide sequence: TGTGCCAGCAGGGCGGGGGCGGGCACAGATACGCAGTATTTT. Its protein product is CASRAGAGTDTQYF. Full variable domain (remainder filled in from reference TRBV7-3 and TRBJ2-3): GAGVSQTPSNKVTEKGKYVELRCDPISGHTALYWYRQSLGQGPEFLIYFQGTGAADDSGLPNDRFFAVRPEGSVSTLKIQRTERGDSAVYLCASRAGAGTDTQYFGPGTRLTVL.

This rearrangement joins TRBV3-1 (or the pseudogene TRBV3-2) to TRBJ2-2, with D unresolved. Germline-derived CDR1 and CDR2 are LGHDT and YNNKEL (reference sequence). Trimming pared 5 bases from V and 7 bases from J, leaving 8 bases between. CDR3 size: 12 residues. The CDR3 loop is CASSNSGGELFF. CDR3 DNA sequence: TGTGCCAGCAGCAACTCGGGCGGGGAGCTGTTTTTT.